The 32 T cell receptor beta chains given below trace back to one sample, sequenced in a study of T cells in Graves' hyperthyroidism and ophthalmopathy. Using RNA transcripts as the source, TCR beta CDR3 regions were amplified. First-round RT-PCR targeting the TCR CDR3 was performed with the HTBI primer set. One entry per CDR3 protein results from TCRdb running MiXCR on the multiplex PCR reads. The sample contains around 580,000 distinct CDR3 sequences, approximately 15% of which appear only once. Material: blood. Receptor source: a woman in her late teens or twenties with Graves' hyperthyroidism.

The V call is TRBV5-1, the J call TRBJ2-5; 12 bases match TRBD1. Germline-derived CDR1 and CDR2 are SGHRS and YFSETQ. The CDR3 consists of 16 residues. V was clipped by 2 bases and J by 2 bases; unmatched bases: 4. The CDR3 nucleotides are TGCGCCAGCAGCTTCGGGACAGGGGGCGTACAAGAGACCCAGTACTTC. This translates into CASSFGTGGVQETQYF.

Details on this clonotype: This could be a read error, since a much larger clone is one nucleotide away. This chain uses TRBV11-1 with TRBJ1-1; D remains ambiguous. The germline CDR1 and CDR2 sequences are SGHAT and FQDESV (reference sequence). The CDR3 is 15 residues long. The CDR3 here is CASSPGGRANTGAFF. As DNA, the CDR3 is TGTGCCAGCAGTCCCGGAGGAAGGGCGAACACTGGAGCTTTCTTT. Together with reference TRBV11-1 and TRBJ1-1, the CDR3 gives the full variable domain: EAEVAQSPRYKITEKSQAVAFWCDPISGHATLYWYRQILGQGPELLVQFQDESVVDDSQLPKDRFSAERLKGVDSTLKIQPAELGDSAMYLCASSPGGRANTGAFFGQGTRLTVV.

A few counts support this clonotype. CDR3: CASSSTHNSPLHF. The CDR3 nucleotides are TGTGCCAGCAGTTCTACGCACAATTCACCCCTCCACTTT. The rearrangement joins TRBV28 to TRBJ1-6; D unclear. V gave up 4 bases and J gave up 7 bases, with 8 bases separating them. Germline loops: CDR1 MDHEN, CDR2 SYDVKM. The CDR3 is 13 amino acids.

This clonotype was counted many times. J is TRBJ1-1 and V is TRBV12-3 or TRBV12-4; TRBD1 aligns across 7 bases. CDR3 length: 15 amino acids. V was clipped by 7 bases and J by 1 base; unmatched bases: 9. In DNA, the CDR3 is TGTGCCAGCAACGCCATCCAGGGGGGGAACACTGAAGCTTTCTTT. This gives the protein CASNAIQGGNTEAFF.

The V call is TRBV7-9, the J call TRBJ2-7; 14 bases map to TRBD2. Unmatched junction bases numbered 3, after V lost 4 bases and J lost 4 bases. CDR1 is SEHNR and CDR2 is FQNEAQ in the germline V gene (reference sequence). The length of the CDR3 is 15 residues. The CDR3 nucleotides read TGTGCCAGCAGCTCGACTAGCGGGAGGGAATACGAGCAGTACTTC. Translation: CASSSTSGREYEQYF.

The genes are TRBV19 and TRBJ1-5; 8 bases map to TRBD1. V lost 3 bases, J lost 2 bases, and 3 bases stayed unmatched. CDR3 length: 15 residues. Germline CDR1 is LNHDA and CDR2 is SQIVND (reference sequence). The CDR3 loop reads CASSILGQGNQPQHF. The CDR3 nucleotides read TGTGCCAGTAGTATTCTGGGACAGGGCAATCAGCCCCAGCATTTT. The variable domain in full, with the rest retrieved from reference TRBV19 and TRBJ1-5, is DGGITQSPKYLFRKEGQNVTLSCEQNLNHDAMYWYRQDPGQGLRLIYYSQIVNDFQKGDIAEGYSVSREKKESFPLTVTSAQKNPTAFYLCASSILGQGNQPQHFGDGTRLSIL.

This clonotype was observed at least ten times. The V call is TRBV7-2, the J call TRBJ2-1, with 7 bases fitting TRBD2. CDR1 is SGHTA and CDR2 is FQGNSA in the germline V gene. CDR3 length: 16 amino acids. Losses at the gene ends were 4 bases for V and 4 bases for J; bases not matched to a gene: 10. The DNA for the CDR3 is TGTGCCAGCAGCTCCGCTCCGGGACTACCATACAATGAGCAGTTCTTC. It encodes CASSSAPGLPYNEQFF.

This clonotype turned up a few times. The chain employs TRBV7-9 and TRBJ1-6, with D perhaps TRBD1 (5 bases). Trimming removed 1 base from V and 4 bases from J, with 11 bases in between. In germline, CDR1 is SEHNR, CDR2 FQNEAQ (reference sequence). The CDR3 runs to 16 residues. The DNA of the CDR3 is TGTGCCAGCAGCTTAGGCGGGGGACTGTATAATTCACCCCTCCACTTT. Its protein is CASSLGGGLYNSPLHF. The whole variable domain, filled in from reference TRBV7-9 and TRBJ1-6, reads DTGVSQNPRHKITKRGQNVTFRCDPISEHNRLYWYRQTLGQGPEFLTYFQNEAQLEKSRLLSDRFSAERPKGSFSTLEIQRTEQGDSAMYLCASSLGGGLYNSPLHFGNGTRLTVT.

In its sample, this clonotype was seen many times. V is TRBV11-3 and J is TRBJ2-7; a weak D match, TRBD2 (6 bases). Germline values: CDR1 SGHNT, CDR2 YENEEA. This CDR3 contains 15 residues. V dropped 4 bases and J dropped 2 bases, with 15 bases sitting between them. The CDR3 DNA reads TGTGCCAGCAGCTCTTGGTTGACTAGGACCTACGAGCAGTACTTC. Its translation: CASSSWLTRTYEQYF.

The chain has TRBV11-3 and TRBJ2-1, with D perhaps matching TRBD2 (5 bases). The germline V gene has CDR1 SGHNT and CDR2 YENEEA. V was trimmed by 3 bases and J by 6 bases, leaving 9 bases between them. The CDR3 runs 13 residues. Here the CDR3 DNA reads TGTGCCAGCAGCTTGGAGGCCTTCAATGAGCAGTTCTTC. The encoded protein is CASSLEAFNEQFF.

J is TRBJ1-1 and V is TRBV29-1; D is ambiguous. Germline V gene lookup returns CDR1 SQVTM and CDR2 ANQGSEA. This CDR3 has 14 residues. The V gene lost 5 bases and the J gene lost 1 base, with 14 bases spanning the gap. The CDR3 sequence is CSVSVGSGNTEAFF. The CDR3 coding sequence is TGCAGCGTTTCGGTGGGTTCCGGGAACACTGAAGCTTTCTTT.

This clonotype was detected ten times or more. J is TRBJ1-5 and V is TRBV15; D is unresolved. The length of the CDR3 is 15 residues. The V gene's germline CDR1 is LNHNV and CDR2 YYDKDF (reference sequence). Trimming removed 0 bases at V and 5 bases at J, with 11 bases between. CDR3 in DNA: TGTGCCACCAGCAGAGATCCCACACCGGATCAGCCCCAGCATTTT. Protein product: CATSRDPTPDQPQHF. Supplemented by reference TRBV15 and TRBJ1-5, the full variable domain reads DAMVIQNPRYQVTQFGKPVTLSCSQTLNHNVMYWYQQKSSQAPKLLFHYYDKDFNNEADTPDNFQSRRPNTSFCFLDIRSPGLGDTAMYLCATSRDPTPDQPQHFGDGTRLSIL.

In this sample, this clonotype turned up a few times. The CDR3 DNA follows: TGTGCCACCTCGCCGGGCAGAGGAACTGAAGCTTTCTTT. Translating it yields CATSPGRGTEAFF. The chain recombines TRBV15 with TRBJ1-1, with D hard to call. Between the trimmed V and J ends, which lost 8 bases and 5 bases, there was a span of 15 bases. The CDR3 runs 13 residues. Per the germline V gene, CDR1 is LNHNV and CDR2 is YYDKDF (reference sequence).

This clonotype was seen repeatedly, ten times or more. The chain couples TRBV7-2 to TRBJ1-2, with D possibly matching TRBD1 (5 bases). This CDR3 is 13 amino acids long. The germline V gene has CDR1 SGHTA and CDR2 FQGNSA. Trimming took 2 bases from V and 8 from J, leaving 12 bases between them. The CDR3 loop reads CASSLRQGGGYTF. DNA of the CDR3: TGTGCCAGCAGCTTACGTCAGGGAGGCGGCTACACCTTC.

The rearrangement links TRBV20-1 to TRBJ2-1, with 10 bases that match TRBD1. Trimming at V came to 0 bases and at J to 9 bases, leaving 11 bases not matched to a gene. This CDR3 is 16 amino acids long. The V gene's germline CDR1 is DFQATT and CDR2 SNEGSKA (reference sequence). This CDR3 reads CSARDPGQGILLEQFF. The CDR3 nucleotides are TGCAGTGCTAGAGATCCGGGACAGGGGATTCTCCTTGAGCAGTTCTTC.

This chain joins TRBV19 and TRBJ2-1, with 7 bases lining up with TRBD2. The CDR3 covers 19 residues. Germline CDR1 LNHDA, CDR2 SQIVND (reference sequence). After removal of 0 bases from V and 8 bases from J, the junction contained 19 bases not matched to a gene. In nucleotides, the CDR3 is TGTGCCAGTAGTATAGATCGGGTAAGCTACGGGGGGTATAGAGATGAGCAGTTCTTC. Protein: CASSIDRVSYGGYRDEQFF.

There are a few counts of this clonotype. In DNA, the CDR3 is TGTGCCAGCAGCTTGGAACAGGGTCGCGGCGCTGAAGCTTTCTTT. This sequence encodes CASSLEQGRGAEAFF. This chain uses TRBV11-3 with TRBJ1-1, with a weak D call TRBD1 (6 bases). The V end was cut by 3 bases, the J end by 6 bases, with 17 bases between. Germline CDR1 is SGHNT and CDR2 is YENEEA. The CDR3 is made up of 15 amino acids. The whole variable domain, remainder taken from reference TRBV11-3 and TRBJ1-1, is EAGVVQSPRYKIIEKKQPVAFWCNPISGHNTLYWYLQNLGQGPELLIRYENEEAVDDSQLPKDRFSAERLKGVDSTLKIQPAELGDSAVYLCASSLEQGRGAEAFFGQGTRLTVV.

The chain combines TRBV7-9 with TRBJ2-7; 9 positions agree with TRBD2. V was pared by 1 base and J by 2 bases, with 9 bases of the junction left unmatched. CDR1 SEHNR and CDR2 FQNEAQ come from the germline V gene (reference sequence). This CDR3 has 17 amino acids. CDR3 nucleotide sequence: TGTGCCAGCAGCTTAGTTGGGATAGCGGGAGCACCCTACGAGCAGTACTTC. Translated: CASSLVGIAGAPYEQYF.

This clonotype occurred a few times. V and J are TRBV19 and TRBJ2-1, with TRBD1 identical over 9 bases. CDR1 and CDR2 (germline): LNHDA, SQIVND (reference sequence). The CDR3 is made up of 15 amino acids. Trimming at V came to 6 bases and at J to 5 bases, leaving 8 bases not matched to a gene. CDR3 sequence (DNA): TGTGCCAGTAGAGGGACAGGGAAGGGAAACAATGAGCAGTTCTTC. Amino acids: CASRGTGKGNNEQFF.

This clonotype was seen more than once but under ten times. The chain couples TRBV10-3 to TRBJ2-2; D gene unclear. The V gene's germline CDR1 is ENHRY and CDR2 SYGVKD. This CDR3 region has 15 residues. V was clipped by 4 bases and J by 0 bases, with 9 bases between them. The CDR3: CAISVHSANTGELFF. Written as DNA, the CDR3 is TGTGCCATCAGTGTGCACAGCGCGAACACCGGGGAGCTGTTTTTT.

DNA for the CDR3: TGTGCCAGTAGTATAAGCGGGGCCTCCTACAATGAGCAGTTCTTC. This sequence encodes CASSISGASYNEQFF. V usage is TRBV19 and J usage is TRBJ2-1, with TRBD2 matching over 7 bases. The length of the CDR3 is 15 residues. Germline CDR1 reads LNHDA; CDR2 reads SQIVND (reference sequence). V trimming: 2 bases; J trimming: 0 bases; junction bases outside the gene matches: 1.

In its sample, this clonotype was seen many times. This sequence joins TRBV12-5 and TRBJ1-1; a possible D gene is TRBD1 (5 bases). Germline V gene lookup returns CDR1 LGHNT and CDR2 FRNRAP. The CDR3 sequence is 15 residues long. Trimming stripped 0 bases from V and 5 bases from J, with 13 bases between. The CDR3 bases are TGTGCTAGTGGTTTGGTCGTCGGGAGGGGAACTGAAGCTTTCTTT. Its protein is CASGLVVGRGTEAFF.

Many counts were recorded for this clonotype. J is TRBJ2-7 and V is TRBV28, with 9 bases that match TRBD1. V gave up 6 bases and J gave up 6 bases; unmatched junction bases: 12. The CDR3 covers 15 residues. Germline V lookup: CDR1 MDHEN, CDR2 SYDVKM. The CDR3 reads CASSPSGTGSVEQYF. CDR3 nucleotide sequence: TGTGCCAGCAGCCCCTCCGGGACAGGGTCCGTCGAGCAGTACTTC.

This clonotype has at least ten counts. The V call is TRBV20-1, the J call TRBJ2-7; no clear D. Per the germline V gene, CDR1 is DFQATT and CDR2 is SNEGSKA (reference sequence). This CDR3 contains 12 residues. V was trimmed by 2 bases and J by 8 bases, leaving 13 bases between them. The CDR3 is CSARPTRLQQYF. The DNA for the CDR3 is TGCAGTGCTAGACCGACCCGGTTACAGCAGTACTTC.

V and J are TRBV27 and TRBJ1-1; D remains unclear. Trimming removed 2 bases at V and 4 bases at J, with 11 bases between. Germline-derived CDR1 and CDR2 are MNHEY and SMNVEV (reference sequence). This CDR3 spans 14 amino acids. The CDR3 nucleotides read TGTGCCAGCAGTTTAAGGTCGGAACTCACTGAAGCTTTCTTT. This encodes CASSLRSELTEAFF.

This clonotype was found many times. V gene TRBV7-8 combines with J gene TRBJ1-5; 8 bases match TRBD1. CDR3 length: 21 residues. Germline CDR1 reads SGHVS; CDR2 reads FQNEAQ. V lost 5 bases and J lost 0; bases outside the gene matches: 21. The CDR3 DNA follows: TGTGCCAGCAGCCAAAAACGGGGGACAGGCACCGGCTTGGGTAGCAATCAGCCCCAGCATTTT. As protein: CASSQKRGTGTGLGSNQPQHF.

This clonotype has just a few counts. The genes are TRBV20-1 and TRBJ2-5; 9 bases map to TRBD2. Germline trimming cut 3 bases from V and 4 bases from J; bases unmatched to any gene: 6. The CDR3 sequence is 14 residues long. The germline CDR1 and CDR2 sequences are DFQATT and SNEGSKA (reference sequence). The CDR3 bases are TGCAGTGCTAGTGGCGGGGGGGCTGGAGAGACCCAGTACTTC. Protein product: CSASGGGAGETQYF.

The chain uses TRBV7-9 and TRBJ2-7; 8 nucleotides line up with TRBD1. In germline, CDR1 is SEHNR, CDR2 FQNEAQ (reference sequence). Trimming took 5 bases from V and 5 from J; bases not matched to a gene: 14. CDR3 length: 16 residues. The CDR3 protein is CASSPGTGSLRDEQYF. The CDR3 region has the DNA TGTGCCAGCAGCCCGGGGACAGGCAGCCTACGGGACGAGCAGTACTTC.

At least ten counts were recorded for this clonotype. The rearrangement links TRBV6-2 or TRBV6-3 to TRBJ1-2; 7 bases are shared with TRBD1. The CDR3 spans 13 residues. With 7 bases clipped from V and 8 bases from J, the junction kept 10 bases outside the gene matches. CDR1 and CDR2 (germline): MNHEY, SVGEGT. The CDR3 DNA reads as TGTGCCAGCACCACAGGGGAGACTTCCGGCTACACCTTC. It is translated as CASTTGETSGYTF.

The chain is built from TRBV12-3 or TRBV12-4 and TRBJ2-5; D unresolved. This CDR3 has 15 residues. The V gene lost 5 bases and the J gene lost 4 bases, with 17 bases spanning the gap. The CDR3 region is CASSGRTALGETQYF. For the CDR3, the DNA is TGTGCCAGCAGTGGAAGGACGGCACTCGGAGAGACCCAGTACTTC.

This clonotype was observed many times. This rearrangement joins TRBV7-8 to TRBJ1-2, with D unclear. The CDR3 is made up of 13 amino acids. The germline V and J ends were trimmed by 5 bases and 9 bases, with 16 bases remaining between them. CDR1 and CDR2 from the germline V gene are SGHVS and FQNEAQ. CDR3 sequence reads: CASSQGRGIRYTF. The CDR3 nucleotides are TGTGCCAGCAGCCAAGGGCGCGGAATACGCTACACCTTC.

This clonotype was counted many times. The chain has TRBV6-5 and TRBJ1-2; D gene ambiguous. Germline CDR1 is MNHEY and CDR2 is SVGAGI. V gave up 0 bases and J gave up 4 bases, with 9 bases separating them. This CDR3 comprises 14 residues. CDR3 loop: CASSYSVVSYGYTF. For the CDR3, the DNA is TGTGCCAGCAGTTACTCGGTGGTTTCCTATGGCTACACCTTC.